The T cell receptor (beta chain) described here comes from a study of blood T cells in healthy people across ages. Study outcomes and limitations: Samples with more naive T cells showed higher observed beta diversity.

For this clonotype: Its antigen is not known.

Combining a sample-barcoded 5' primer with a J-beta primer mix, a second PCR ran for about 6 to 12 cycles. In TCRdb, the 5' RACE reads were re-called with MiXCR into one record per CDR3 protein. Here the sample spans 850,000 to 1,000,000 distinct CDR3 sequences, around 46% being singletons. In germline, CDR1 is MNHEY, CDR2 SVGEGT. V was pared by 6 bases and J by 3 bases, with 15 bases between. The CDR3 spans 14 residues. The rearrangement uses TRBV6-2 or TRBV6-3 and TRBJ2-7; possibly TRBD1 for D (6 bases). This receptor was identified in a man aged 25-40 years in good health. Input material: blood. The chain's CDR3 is CASRGDMGNYEQYF. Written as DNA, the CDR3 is TGTGCCAGCAGGGGGGACATGGGCAACTACGAGCAGTACTTC.